The 11 T cell receptor beta chains below all came from one sample that was sequenced in a study of blood T cells in healthy people across ages (dated by TCRdb to 2013 to 2016). The receptor library was made with 5' RACE. Reads for this sample came from an Illumina HiSeq 2500. A second PCR of roughly 7 to 11 cycles was performed with a sample-barcoded 5' primer and a J-beta primer mix. Using fastp at Q25 and MiXCR, TCRdb reprocessed the public reads and kept productive beta chains. Duplicate CDR3 protein sequences are folded into a single record with the most common DNA and genes. This sample lists 1.5 million to 2 million distinct CDR3 sequences; around 48% were detected once. Jointly, the top ten make up over 2% of the sample. Material for sequencing was blood. The receptors stem from a woman aged 35 to 49 in good health.

This clonotype was counted between two and nine times. The V gene is TRBV6-2 or TRBV6-3, the J gene TRBJ1-2; 8 bases map to TRBD1. The germline gives CDR1 MNHEY, CDR2 SVGEGT. The trim removed 6 bases at V and 5 bases at J, leaving 5 bases unmatched. This CDR3 comprises 13 residues. CDR3 coding DNA: TGTGCCAGCAGCGACAGGGGAAAGTATGGCTACACCTTC. As protein: CASSDRGKYGYTF.

The chain is built from TRBV4-1 and TRBJ2-5, with 9 nucleotides matching TRBD2. V shed 0 bases and J 6 bases; nucleotides not matched to a gene: 8. Per the germline V gene, CDR1 is MGHRA and CDR2 is YSYEKL. The length of the CDR3 is 16 residues. The CDR3 DNA follows: TGCGCCAGCAGCCAAGAAGGGGCTAGCGGGGCAAAGACCCAGTACTTC. Translated: CASSQEGASGAKTQYF.

The V and J genes are TRBV2 and TRBJ2-7, with no clear D. CDR3 length equals 14 residues. V lost 4 bases and J 1 base, leaving 11 bases between the germline ends. CDR1 and CDR2 (germline): SNHLY, FYNNEI. The CDR3 DNA sequence: TGTGCCAGCAGTGTCGCGGTGGCATCCTACGAGCAGTACTTC. Translating gives CASSVAVASYEQYF.

The chain couples TRBV7-2 to TRBJ2-3, with D unresolved. CDR3 length equals 15 residues. Deletions cut 4 bases from V and 4 bases from J, with 15 bases between. CDR1 and CDR2 (germline): SGHTA, FQGNSA. In DNA, the CDR3 is TGTGCCAGCAGCTCCCACTCAGCCCGCCCAGATACGCAGTATTTT. Its protein product is CASSSHSARPDTQYF.

The CDR3 protein is CSADTGTATPNYGYTF. As DNA, the CDR3 is TGCAGTGCCGACACCGGGACGGCCACTCCTAACTATGGCTACACCTTC. This chain links TRBV20-1 with TRBJ1-2; D possibly corresponds to TRBD1 (5 bases). CDR3 size: 16 residues. V was cut by 6 bases and J by 0 bases, with 20 bases left in between. Germline CDR1 is DFQATT and CDR2 is SNEGSKA (reference sequence).

In its sample, this clonotype was seen a few times. The genes are TRBV12-3 or TRBV12-4 and TRBJ1-4; D might be TRBD1 (5 bases). V gave up 7 bases and J gave up 4 bases, with 10 bases separating them. This CDR3 region has 13 residues. The CDR3 reads CASTLGLNEKLFF. Here the CDR3 DNA reads TGTGCCAGCACCCTGGGGCTTAATGAAAAACTGTTTTTT.

The V call is TRBV12-3 or TRBV12-4, the J call TRBJ1-1; no reliable D call. The CDR3 runs to 14 residues. The V and J ends lost 6 bases and 2 bases respectively, with 13 bases between them. The CDR3 DNA follows: TGTGCCAGCAGGATTAGGACTGTAAACACTGAAGCTTTCTTT. Its translation: CASRIRTVNTEAFF.

This sequence joins TRBV20-1 and TRBJ2-5; 10 nucleotides match TRBD2. The CDR3 covers 14 residues. Looked up from germline, CDR1 is DFQATT and CDR2 is SNEGSKA (reference sequence). With V trimmed by 4 bases and J by 5 bases, 7 bases remained unmatched. CDR3 sequence (DNA): TGCAGTGCTACAGCGGGGGGGCCCTTTGAGACCCAGTACTTC. Protein product: CSATAGGPFETQYF.

The chain employs TRBV27 and TRBJ1-6; TRBD1 agrees at 7 bases. Germline CDR1 and CDR2: MNHEY and SMNVEV (reference sequence). Trimming took 6 bases from V and 6 from J; bases not matched to a gene: 8. This CDR3 spans 15 amino acids. CDR3 in DNA: TGTGCCAGCAGATCTGGGACAGTCACTAATTCACCCCTCCACTTT. This translates into CASRSGTVTNSPLHF.

The chain couples TRBV5-6 to TRBJ1-2; D is possibly TRBD1 (6 bases). The CDR3 is 16 residues long. The V end was cut by 4 bases, the J end by 7 bases, with 23 bases between. Germline V CDR1 and CDR2: SGHDT, YYEEEE. CDR3 loop: CASSPIPGEGSSGYTF. Written as DNA, the CDR3 is TGTGCCAGCAGCCCTATCCCAGGGGAAGGCTCGTCTGGCTACACCTTC.

At least ten counts were recorded for this clonotype. V and J are TRBV11-3 and TRBJ2-1, with 8 bases that match TRBD2. The CDR3 consists of 15 residues. J lost 6 bases, V lost 1 base, and 5 bases had no gene match. CDR1 and CDR2 from the germline V gene are SGHNT and YENEEA. The CDR3 loop reads CASSLAGGAINEQFF. Here the CDR3 DNA reads TGTGCCAGCAGCTTAGCGGGGGGGGCTATCAATGAGCAGTTCTTC.